These 32 T cell receptor beta chains originate from one sample sequenced in a study of a mutant IDH1 vaccine in newly diagnosed glioma (dated by TCRdb to the early 2020s). This specimen's time point label, interpreted: week 23, last vaccination. Each vaccine dose was 300 ug of a 20-mer mutant IDH1 peptide in Montanide, given subcutaneously with topical imiquimod. These TCRs are of unknown antigen specificity. Library preparation was by the immunoSEQ multiplex PCR assay. TCRdb stores this immuneACCESS table with in-frame sequences only. Part of the clones is absent; in the studies checked, under half of the shortfall reflects unresolved V genes, and no reason is known for the rest. The sample table contains tens of thousands of clones; only one count was recorded for around 87% of them. Approximately 1.5% of the sample goes to the ten largest clones. The sample in question was PBMCs, obtained from a glioma patient whose treatment included an IDH1 peptide vaccine. The receptors were sampled from a man aged 35-49 years with glioma.

This chain links TRBV4-1 with TRBJ2-7; 8 bases line up with TRBD1. CDR3 length: 16 residues. V lost 0 bases and J lost 4; bases outside the gene matches: 8. Germline V CDR1 and CDR2: MGHRA, YSYEKL. In DNA form, the CDR3 reads TGCGCCAGCAGCCAAGAAAGGGTCAGGGGGCTGTACGAGCAGTACTTC. Translated, it gives CASSQERVRGLYEQYF.

The rearrangement uses TRBV6-1 and TRBJ2-2; unclear D gene. With 2 bases removed from V and 2 bases from J, the gap between germline ends came to 15 bases. There are 17 residues in the CDR3. Per the germline V gene, CDR1 is MNHNS and CDR2 is SASEGT. The CDR3 nucleotides read TGTGCCAGCAGTGAACGACGACCGGCTATTAACACCGGGGAGCTGTTTTTT. This gives the protein CASSERRPAINTGELFF.

The chain carries TRBV11-2 and TRBJ1-2; the D is unclear. From germline, CDR1 is SGHAT and CDR2 FQNNGV. Between the trimmed V and J ends, which lost 5 bases and 10 bases, there was a span of 14 bases. The length of the CDR3 is 12 residues. In nucleotides, the CDR3 is TGTGCCAGCAGCAAAGGACGGCCGGTCTACACCTTC. Its translation: CASSKGRPVYTF.

The chain is built from TRBV19 and TRBJ1-2; the D is unclear. V was clipped by 1 base and J by 4 bases, with 7 bases between them. Germline V lookup: CDR1 LNHDA, CDR2 SQIVND (reference sequence). The CDR3 totals 13 residues. The CDR3 here is CASSIGQIYGYTF. Here the CDR3 DNA reads TGTGCCAGTAGTATAGGCCAAATCTATGGCTACACCTTC.

This clone was seen once. This chain joins TRBV2 and TRBJ2-5, with no clear D. The V and J ends lost 8 bases and 4 bases respectively, with 17 bases between them. The CDR3 extends over 14 amino acids. Per germline, CDR1 SNHLY and CDR2 FYNNEI. The CDR3 spells CASASQLGGETQYF. The CDR3 DNA reads as TGTGCCAGCGCCTCCCAATTAGGCGGAGAGACCCAGTACTTC.

In its sample, this clone was seen a few times. The chain is built from TRBV6-6 and TRBJ2-7; D is perhaps TRBD1 (5 bases). Germline loops: CDR1 MNHNY, CDR2 SVGAGI (reference sequence). Trimming stripped 7 bases from V and 0 bases from J, with 13 bases between. This CDR3 is 14 amino acids long. The CDR3 DNA sequence: TGTGCCAGCACAAGACAGAGAGACTCCTACGAGCAGTACTTC. Residues: CASTRQRDSYEQYF.

This clone was seen once. The chain recombines TRBV28 with TRBJ1-3; D gene uncertain. The CDR3 contains 13 residues. CDR1 MDHEN and CDR2 SYDVKM come from the germline V gene. V was cut by 7 bases and J by 3 bases, with 10 bases left in between. The CDR3 DNA reads TGTGCCAGCAACCTGGGAAATGGAAACACCATATATTTT. Protein product: CASNLGNGNTIYF.

The CDR3 here is CASRRDSNQPQHF. CDR3 in DNA: TGTGCCAGCAGACGGGACAGCAATCAGCCCCAGCATTTT. The genes are TRBV6-6 and TRBJ1-5; weak D call: TRBD1 (5 bases). This CDR3 is built from 13 residues. Trimming took off 6 bases at V and 1 base at J, with 7 bases between the two ends. CDR1 MNHNY and CDR2 SVGAGI come from the germline V gene (reference sequence).

In this sample, this clone turned up once. This chain connects TRBV11-2 to TRBJ2-3, with a possible D match to TRBD1 (5 bases). Germline lookup yields CDR1 SGHAT and CDR2 FQNNGV. V lost 5 bases and J lost 0, with 12 bases in between. The CDR3 has 15 residues. CDR3 sequence: CASSINQGSTDTQYF. CDR3 DNA: TGTGCCAGCAGCATAAACCAGGGTAGCACAGATACGCAGTATTTT.

This clone appeared once. The CDR3 loop is CASGLGLAGAYNEQFF. The CDR3 DNA follows: TGTGCTAGTGGTTTGGGGCTAGCGGGTGCCTACAATGAGCAGTTCTTC. This sequence joins TRBV12-5 and TRBJ2-1, with 8 bases fitting TRBD2. This CDR3 spans 16 amino acids. CDR1 and CDR2 (germline): LGHNT, FRNRAP. Losses at the gene ends were 1 base for V and 2 bases for J; bases not matched to a gene: 4.

The chain couples TRBV9 to TRBJ2-2; 12 bases fit TRBD1. V dropped 0 bases and J dropped 6; count of bases not matched to a gene: 6. Germline CDR1 and CDR2: SGDLS and YYNGEE. The CDR3 is made up of 17 amino acids. For the CDR3, the DNA is TGTGCCAGCAGCGTAGGAGTGGGACAGGGGGCCCCCGGGGAGCTGTTTTTT. It is translated as CASSVGVGQGAPGELFF.

The chain recombines TRBV9 with TRBJ2-5; maybe TRBD1 (6 bases). Trimming shortened V by 2 bases and J by 3 bases, and 11 bases separated the two germline ends. CDR1 is SGDLS and CDR2 is YYNGEE in the germline V gene. There are 14 residues in the CDR3. CDR3 loop: CASSVTGNKETQYF. Here the CDR3 DNA reads TGTGCCAGCAGCGTCACAGGGAATAAAGAGACCCAGTACTTC. The variable domain in full, completed from reference TRBV9 and TRBJ2-5, reads DSGVTQTPKHLITATGQRVTLRCSPRSGDLSVYWYQQSLDQGLQFLIQYYNGEERAKGNILERFSAQQFPDLHSELNLSSLELGDSALYFCASSVTGNKETQYFGPGTRLLVL.

The chain has TRBV11-2 and TRBJ1-2; no clear D. This CDR3 is built from 11 residues. Germline CDR1 reads SGHAT; CDR2 reads FQNNGV. V was clipped by 1 base and J by 8 bases, with 5 bases between them. CDR3 loop: CASSLGFGYTF. CDR3 nucleotides: TGTGCCAGCAGCTTAGGATTCGGCTACACCTTC.

This clone was seen once. V is TRBV7-3 and J is TRBJ1-1; no clear D gene. V gave up 11 bases and J gave up 2 bases, with 15 bases separating them. The CDR3 spans 13 residues. In germline, CDR1 is SGHTA, CDR2 FQGTGA. The CDR3 is CARHGSINTEAFF. In nucleotides, the CDR3 is TGTGCCCGCCATGGCAGCATAAACACTGAAGCTTTCTTT.

The chain employs TRBV28 and TRBJ2-4; 14 nucleotides line up with TRBD2. Looked up from germline, CDR1 is MDHEN and CDR2 is SYDVKM. V lost 3 bases, J lost 4 bases, and 8 bases stayed unmatched. This CDR3 has 18 residues. CDR3 nucleotides: TGTGCCAGCAGTTTGGGCGGGACTAGCGGGAGAAAAAAAAACATTCAGTACTTC. Translating gives CASSLGGTSGRKKNIQYF.

V and J are TRBV5-1 and TRBJ2-3, with unresolved D. Germline V lookup: CDR1 SGHRS, CDR2 YFSETQ. The V end lost 2 bases, the J end lost 2 bases, and 9 bases lay between the germline ends. The CDR3 loop spans 14 amino acids. The CDR3 loop is CASSFGTATDTQYF. CDR3 nucleotide sequence: TGCGCCAGCAGCTTTGGAACGGCCACAGATACGCAGTATTTT.

This clone was observed a single time. V and J are TRBV7-2 and TRBJ2-7; TRBD2 agrees at 12 bases. With V trimmed by 2 bases and J by 7 bases, 6 bases remained unmatched. This CDR3 region has 15 residues. Germline V gene sequence: CDR1 SGHTA, CDR2 FQGNSA. The CDR3 DNA is TGTGCCAGCAGCTTACTAGCGGGAGGGCCGAGGGAGCAGTACTTC. It codes for CASSLLAGGPREQYF.

The J gene is TRBJ2-2, the V gene TRBV5-1; D may be TRBD1 (6 bases). The CDR3 loop spans 14 amino acids. V was shortened by 2 bases and J by 6 bases, with 11 bases between the two germline ends. Germline V gene data show CDR1 as SGHRS and CDR2 as YFSETQ. CDR3 region: CASSLQGGAGELFF. The CDR3, as DNA: TGCGCCAGCAGCTTACAGGGCGGTGCCGGGGAGCTGTTTTTT.

A single count supports this clone. This sequence joins TRBV6-5 and TRBJ2-7; a weak D match, TRBD2 (5 bases). Trimming took off 7 bases at V and 0 bases at J, with 10 bases between the two ends. The CDR3 spans 13 residues. The germline V gene has CDR1 MNHEY and CDR2 SVGAGI. The CDR3 here is CASIGLDSYEQYF. Here the CDR3 DNA reads TGTGCCAGCATCGGACTGGACTCCTACGAGCAGTACTTC.

In DNA form, the CDR3 reads TGTGCCAGCAGCTTAGCGGACAGGGTTGAAAAACTGTTTTTT. Amino acids: CASSLADRVEKLFF. The rearrangement uses TRBV7-9 and TRBJ1-4; 8 bases agree with TRBD1. V gave up 0 bases and J gave up 7 bases; unmatched junction bases: 1. The CDR3 sequence is 14 residues long. Per germline, CDR1 SEHNR and CDR2 FQNEAQ (reference sequence).

The rearrangement joins TRBV5-5 to TRBJ1-5, with a possible D match to TRBD1 (6 bases). V lost 2 bases and J lost 10, with 19 bases in between. CDR1 SGHKS and CDR2 YYEKEE come from the germline V gene (reference sequence). The CDR3 runs 15 residues. The CDR3 DNA is TGTGCCAGCAGCTTAAAGGGACAAGGGGTAAATCCCCAGCATTTT. As protein: CASSLKGQGVNPQHF.

The rearrangement uses TRBV28 and TRBJ1-1, with 7 positions matching TRBD1. Germline V gene lookup returns CDR1 MDHEN and CDR2 SYDVKM. Germline trimming cut 5 bases from V and 0 bases from J; bases unmatched to any gene: 9. CDR3 size: 16 residues. The CDR3 DNA is TGTGCCAGCAGTGCCGTCAGGGGGGTGGTGAACACTGAAGCTTTCTTT. Protein product: CASSAVRGVVNTEAFF.

This clone was counted between two and nine times. V gene TRBV7-9 combines with J gene TRBJ2-4; 10 nucleotides align to TRBD1. The trim removed 4 bases at V and 5 bases at J, leaving 5 bases unmatched. Germline CDR1 is SEHNR and CDR2 is FQNEAQ (reference sequence). The CDR3 runs 15 residues. In DNA, the CDR3 is TGTGCCAGCAGCTCACCTGGGACAGGGGAAAACATTCAGTACTTC. Protein sequence: CASSSPGTGENIQYF.

The chain has TRBV7-2 and TRBJ2-7; D remains ambiguous. Germline CDR1 SGHTA, CDR2 FQGNSA. The V end was cut by 4 bases, the J end by 0 bases, with 13 bases between. The CDR3 is 15 residues long. The CDR3 DNA follows: TGTGCCAGCAGCTCCGGTTTCACCAGCTCCTACGAGCAGTACTTC. This encodes CASSSGFTSSYEQYF.

This clone was recorded only once. The chain links TRBV5-1 to TRBJ1-2; the D is unclear. Per germline, CDR1 SGHRS and CDR2 YFSETQ. V dropped 4 bases and J dropped 4 bases, with 11 bases sitting between them. This CDR3 has 13 amino acids. CDR3 residues: CASSQDGSYGYTF. The CDR3 DNA follows: TGCGCCAGCAGCCAAGACGGCAGCTATGGCTACACCTTC.

The chain carries TRBV6-1 and TRBJ1-1; D is possibly TRBD1 (5 bases). The V end lost 3 bases, the J end lost 8 bases, and 13 bases lay between the germline ends. Germline V gives CDR1 MNHNS, CDR2 SASEGT. The CDR3 runs to 13 residues. For the CDR3, the DNA is TGTGCCAGCAGTGACTGGGACGGACTAGAAGCTTTCTTT. Encoded protein: CASSDWDGLEAFF.

J is TRBJ1-5 and V is TRBV18; D possibly corresponds to TRBD1 (6 bases). Germline assignment: CDR1 KGHSH and CDR2 LQKENI. The CDR3 spans 16 residues. Trimming shortened V by 2 bases and J by 2 bases, and 13 bases separated the two germline ends. The CDR3 DNA is TGTGCCAGCTCACCAGTGGGGGCAGGAGGCAATCAGCCCCAGCATTTT. Amino acid sequence: CASSPVGAGGNQPQHF.

The rearrangement uses TRBV5-4 and TRBJ2-2, with D tentatively TRBD1 (6 bases). Per germline, CDR1 SGHNT and CDR2 YYREEE (reference sequence). Trimming left V 3 bases short and J 5 bases short, with 14 bases between. The length of the CDR3 is 15 residues. In nucleotides, the CDR3 is TGTGCCAGCAGCTCGCAAGGGGGTTTAACCGGGGAGCTGTTTTTT. It encodes CASSSQGGLTGELFF.

The V call is TRBV9, the J call TRBJ2-2; tentative D call: TRBD2 (5 bases). Trimming removed 7 bases at V and 5 bases at J, with 18 bases between. The CDR3 is 15 residues long. Germline V gene lookup returns CDR1 SGDLS and CDR2 YYNGEE. DNA of the CDR3: TGTGCCAGCCGAACTAGGGAGATGGGTACCGGGGAGCTGTTTTTT. This sequence encodes CASRTREMGTGELFF. The full variable domain, in which reference TRBV9 and TRBJ2-2 provide the parts outside the CDR3, is DSGVTQTPKHLITATGQRVTLRCSPRSGDLSVYWYQQSLDQGLQFLIQYYNGEERAKGNILERFSAQQFPDLHSELNLSSLELGDSALYFCASRTREMGTGELFFGEGSRLTVL.

The chain joins TRBV5-1 to TRBJ2-7; D might be TRBD1 (5 bases). Per germline, CDR1 SGHRS and CDR2 YFSETQ. Trimming left V 3 bases short and J 4 bases short, with 8 bases between. This CDR3 has 12 residues. CDR3 DNA sequence: TGCGCCAGCAGCTCACAGGATTACGAGCAGTACTTC. This sequence encodes CASSSQDYEQYF.

This chain connects TRBV2 to TRBJ2-5; D tentatively reads TRBD1 or TRBD2 (5 bases each). Germline loops: CDR1 SNHLY, CDR2 FYNNEI. CDR3 length equals 13 residues. V was pared by 11 bases and J by 2 bases, with 15 bases between. Here the CDR3 reads CAARRGPQETQYF. The DNA for the CDR3 is TGTGCCGCGCGTAGGGGACCTCAAGAGACCCAGTACTTC.

This rearrangement joins TRBV5-6 to TRBJ1-5; D is perhaps TRBD1 (5 bases). From germline, CDR1 is SGHDT and CDR2 YYEEEE. The CDR3 has 15 residues. V was shortened by 0 bases and J by 4 bases, with 11 bases between the two germline ends. In nucleotides, the CDR3 is TGTGCCAGCAGCTTGGGAGCCGGGGCAAATCAGCCCCAGCATTTT. Translating gives CASSLGAGANQPQHF.